Listed below are T cell receptor beta chains from one sample, sequenced in a study of Ad26.COV2.S vaccination and SARS-CoV-2 variants. The repertoire was sequenced with immunoSEQ multiplex PCR; TCRdb's copy has only in-frame clones and lacks some. This table holds roughly 700,000 clones, about 89% found once. The material was peripheral blood, obtained in a trial of Ad26.COV2.S vaccine versus placebo. The receptors shown here come from a person aged 18-65 years who received the Ad26.COV2.S COVID-19 vaccine or a placebo. Each CDR3 is given with its conserved first and last residue. A D gene is named only where the DNA matches it firmly. Size tells how often a clone was seen (once, few, many) or the class of an expanded clone, and some rows leave it out.

>TRBJ2-3|.|.|TRBV7-2
CASSLTGSTDTQYF
TGTGCCAGCAGCTTAACGGGCAGCACAGATACGCAGTATTTT
>TRBJ2-3|.|TRBD2|TRBV5-4
CASSLNLAGPSTDTQYF
TGTGCCAGCAGTTTAAACCTAGCGGGGCCTAGCACAGATACGCAGTATTTT
>TRBJ2-2|many|.|TRBV3-1/TRBV3-2
CASSPPRVDTGELFF
TGTGCCAGCAGCCCGCCCCGGGTGGACACCGGGGAGCTGTTTTTT
>TRBJ1-6|.|TRBD1|TRBV19
CASSPGGTGYSPLHF
TGTGCCAGTAGCCCAGGGGGGACAGGGTATTCACCCCTCCACTTT
>TRBJ2-3|.|.|TRBV6-5
CASSPDPYPTDTQYF
TGTGCCAGCAGTCCGGATCCGTACCCCACAGATACGCAGTATTTT
>TRBJ2-7|.|TRBD2|TRBV16
CASSLAGAYEQYF
TGTGCCAGCAGCCTGGCGGGAGCCTACGAGCAGTACTTC
>TRBJ2-1|once|.|TRBV6-1
CASSDLPGVHEQFF
TGTGCCAGCAGTGACCTCCCGGGGGTCCATGAGCAGTTCTTC
>TRBJ1-1|.|.|TRBV12-3/TRBV12-4
CASSLWRSTEAFF
TGTGCCAGCAGTTTGTGGAGGAGCACTGAAGCTTTCTTT
>TRBJ1-3|once|.|TRBV7-8
CASSLARADSGNTIYF
TGTGCCAGCAGCTTAGCGCGGGCAGACTCTGGAAACACCATATATTTT
>TRBJ1-5|once|.|TRBV25-1
CASSEFWENQPQHF
TGTGCCAGCAGTGAATTCTGGGAAAATCAGCCCCAGCATTTT
>TRBJ1-3|.|TRBD1|TRBV11-2
CASSLGTGGSGNTIYF
TGTGCCAGCAGCTTAGGGACAGGGGGCTCTGGAAACACCATATATTTT
>TRBJ2-5|once|TRBD2|TRBV5-4
CASSRKGGARETQYF
TGTGCCAGCAGCCGCAAGGGAGGGGCCAGGGAGACCCAGTACTTC
>TRBJ2-6|.|.|TRBV5-6
CASNQVGPSGANVLTF
TGTGCCAGCAATCAAGTTGGACCCTCTGGGGCCAACGTCCTGACTTTC
>TRBJ1-4|.|.|TRBV18
CASSHIRAQQEKLFF
TGTGCCAGCTCTCATATCCGGGCTCAACAGGAAAAACTGTTTTTT
>TRBJ1-5|once|.|TRBV11-2
CASSLGGYGNQPQHF
TGTGCCAGCAGCTTAGGGGGTTATGGCAATCAGCCCCAGCATTTT
>TRBJ1-3|.|TRBD1|TRBV5-1
CASSTGDRDGNTIYF
TGCGCCAGCAGCACTGGCGACAGGGACGGAAACACCATATATTTT
>TRBJ1-1|.|.|TRBV29-1
CSVEGRLNTEAFF
TGCAGCGTTGAAGGCCGACTGAACACTGAAGCTTTCTTT
>TRBJ2-7|.|.|TRBV10-2
CASSEPGMNYEQYF
TGCGCCAGCAGTGAGCCAGGGATGAATTACGAGCAGTACTTC
>TRBJ1-2|.|.|TRBV7-9
CASSPLGRGGYTF
TGTGCCAGCAGCCCCCTAGGGAGGGGGGGCTACACCTTC
>TRBJ1-1|.|TRBD1|TRBV14
CASSPSTGRSTEAFF
TGTGCCAGCAGTCCTTCGACAGGGCGCAGCACTGAAGCTTTCTTT
>TRBJ2-2|.|.|TRBV19
CASRLAVNTGELFF
TGTGCCAGCCGTCTAGCTGTGAACACCGGGGAGCTGTTTTTT
>TRBJ1-1|.|.|TRBV10-3
CATGGGDTYTEAFF
TGTGCCACGGGCGGGGGCGACACCTACACTGAAGCTTTCTTT
>TRBJ2-1|.|.|TRBV7-2
CASSPKGSYNEQFF
TGTGCCAGCAGCCCCAAAGGATCCTACAATGAGCAGTTCTTC
>TRBJ2-1|.|.|TRBV7-9
CASSPPSKDSYNEQFF
TGTGCCAGCAGCCCACCTTCGAAGGACTCCTACAATGAGCAGTTCTTC
>TRBJ1-2|.|.|TRBV30
CAWSAAGPPGYGYTF
TGTGCCTGGAGTGCGGCGGGTCCCCCTGGCTATGGCTACACCTTC
>TRBJ2-7|.|TRBD2|TRBV14
CASSRTSGTYEQYF
TGTGCCAGCAGCCGGACTAGCGGGACCTACGAGCAGTACTTC
>TRBJ2-2|once|.|TRBV15
CATSTPGGGTGELFF
TGTGCCACCAGCACCCCCGGGGGCGGGACGGGTGAGCTGTTTTTT
>TRBJ2-3|.|TRBD1|TRBV24-1
CATSDPGQGSTDTQYF
TGTGCCACCAGTGACCCGGGACAGGGGAGCACAGATACGCAGTATTTT
>TRBJ2-3|.|.|TRBV5-1
CASTLQPAGDTQYF
TGCGCCAGCACCCTGCAGCCAGCCGGAGATACGCAGTATTTT
>TRBJ2-3|.|.|TRBV21-1
CAEGEDYTDTQYF
TGTGCCGAAGGGGAGGACTACACAGATACGCAGTATTTT
>TRBJ1-5|few|.|TRBV6-6
CASSPRESNQPQHF
TGTGCCAGCAGTCCCAGGGAGAGCAATCAGCCCCAGCATTTT
>TRBJ2-7|.|TRBD1|TRBV27
CASSNRGFLYEQYF
TGTGCCAGCAGTAACAGGGGGTTCCTCTACGAGCAGTACTTC
>TRBJ2-5|.|.|TRBV2
CASRKETQYF
TGTGCCAGCAGGAAAGAGACCCAGTACTTC
>TRBJ2-3|.|.|TRBV3-1/TRBV3-2
CASSQAPNTQYF
TGTGCCAGCAGCCAAGCCCCTAATACGCAGTATTTT
>TRBJ2-3|.|.|TRBV5-1
CASSPLHDRSTDTQYF
TGCGCCAGCAGCCCCCTGCACGACCGCAGCACAGATACGCAGTATTTT
>TRBJ2-7|once|TRBD1|TRBV5-1
CASSSGTGISDEQYF
TGCGCCAGCAGCTCTGGGACAGGGATATCGGACGAGCAGTACTTC
>TRBJ1-2|.|.|TRBV7-9
CASSRGPNGYTF
TGTGCCAGCAGCCGGGGACCCAATGGCTACACCTTC
>TRBJ2-1|.|.|TRBV2
CASLLDGREDNEQFF
TGTGCCAGCCTTTTGGACGGTCGTGAGGACAATGAGCAGTTCTTC
>TRBJ1-4|.|.|TRBV10-2
CASSESRTANEKLFF
TGCGCCAGCAGTGAGTCTAGGACGGCGAATGAAAAACTGTTTTTT
>TRBJ2-7|.|TRBD1|TRBV27
CASRDRGQNEQYF
TGTGCCAGCAGGGACAGGGGGCAGAACGAGCAGTACTTC
>TRBJ1-1|few|.|TRBV7-2
CASSTGINTEAFF
TGTGCCAGCAGCACCGGGATCAACACTGAAGCTTTCTTT
>TRBJ1-5|.|.|TRBV19
CASSMTLNQPQHF
TGTGCCAGTAGTATGACATTGAATCAGCCCCAGCATTTT
>TRBJ2-5|.|TRBD2|TRBV6-6
CASSRPGLAGKETQYF
TGTGCCAGCAGTCGACCGGGACTAGCGGGGAAAGAGACCCAGTACTTC
>TRBJ2-7|few|.|TRBV6-5
CASSYSPRSYEQYF
TGTGCCAGCAGTTACTCTCCGCGGTCCTACGAGCAGTACTTC
>TRBJ1-4|.|.|TRBV3-1/TRBV3-2
CASSPPGRGATNEKLFF
TGTGCCAGCAGCCCCCCGGGACGGGGTGCAACTAATGAAAAACTGTTTTTT
>TRBJ1-1|.|TRBD1|TRBV15
CATRGRGGLSTEAFF
TGTGCCACCCGAGGCAGGGGGGGCTTAAGCACTGAAGCTTTCTTT
>TRBJ1-6|.|.|TRBV4-2
CASSQETGGKNSPLHF
TGTGCCAGCAGCCAAGAGACGGGGGGCAAGAATTCACCCCTCCACTTT
>TRBJ1-1|.|TRBD1|TRBV19
CATRDSLNTEAFF
TGTGCCACCCGGGACAGCCTTAACACTGAAGCTTTCTTT
>TRBJ2-2|.|.|TRBV7-9
CASSPRISAVTGELFF
TGTGCCAGCAGCCCCCGGATCTCTGCGGTCACCGGGGAGCTGTTTTTT
>TRBJ2-1|.|TRBD2|TRBV7-4
CASSLVRRLAVVRDNEQFF
TGTGCCAGCAGCTTAGTAAGGAGACTAGCGGTTGTCAGGGACAATGAGCAGTTCTTC
>TRBJ2-2|many|TRBD1|TRBV10-1
CASSARTGASGELFF
TGCGCCAGCAGTGCTAGAACAGGGGCAAGCGGGGAGCTGTTTTTT
>TRBJ1-2|.|.|TRBV19
CASSHFSTAGYTF
TGTGCCAGTAGCCACTTTTCGACAGCTGGCTACACCTTC
>TRBJ2-7|.|.|TRBV19
CASSTLLDLAGFEQYF
TGTGCCAGTAGTACACTCCTCGACCTCGCGGGGTTCGAGCAGTACTTC
>TRBJ2-5|.|.|TRBV6-1
CASREEAQYF
TGTGCCAGCAGGGAAGAGGCCCAGTACTTC
>TRBJ1-1|.|.|TRBV18
CASSMGGGGWTEAFF
TGTGCCAGCTCAATGGGAGGCGGGGGTTGGACTGAAGCTTTCTTT
>TRBJ1-2|.|.|TRBV5-1
CASSLRASTQGTF
TGCGCCAGCAGCCTGCGGGCTTCAACACAAGGCACCTTC
>TRBJ2-7|.|TRBD1|TRBV5-6
CASSSLDRDENEQYF
TGTGCCAGCAGCAGCTTAGACAGGGATGAAAACGAGCAGTACTTC
>TRBJ1-4|.|.|TRBV5-8
CASSRMTEFNEKLFF
TGTGCCAGCAGCAGAATGACAGAGTTTAATGAAAAACTGTTTTTT
>TRBJ1-4|.|TRBD1|TRBV18
CASSPPPGQGREKLFF
TGTGCCAGCTCACCCCCCCCGGGACAGGGGCGCGAAAAACTGTTTTTT